These 9 T cell receptor beta chains originate from one sample sequenced in a study of shared clonotypes between healthy human individuals (dated by TCRdb to between 2020 and 2021). Library preparation used the immunoSEQ multiplex PCR assay. TCRdb limited this immuneACCESS table to in-frame rearrangements with V and J called. A share of clones is missing; checked studies link under half to unresolved V genes, and the rest is unexplained. The sample table shows 600,000 to 750,000 clones, and over 60% are seen once. Approximately 1.7% of the sample is taken by the ten largest. The sample consisted of memory CD4+ T cells sorted from blood. This specimen's cell subset or site label, per the study, means: CD45RA-negative fraction. The source is a woman aged 25 to 39 in good health.

V and J are TRBV28 and TRBJ2-2; D might be TRBD1 (6 bases). The V gene lost 4 bases and the J gene lost 1 base, with 7 bases spanning the gap. Germline V gene data show CDR1 as MDHEN and CDR2 as SYDVKM. The CDR3 extends over 14 amino acids. This CDR3 reads CASSWGQNTGELFF. CDR3 nucleotides: TGTGCCAGCAGTTGGGGACAGAACACCGGGGAGCTGTTTTTT.

CDR3 sequence reads: CASSRNRDPSYEQYF. CDR3 nucleotide sequence: TGTGCCAGCAGCCGAAACAGGGATCCTAGCTACGAGCAGTACTTC. The chain is built from TRBV7-9 and TRBJ2-7, with D perhaps matching TRBD1 (6 bases). The V end was cut by 5 bases, the J end by 3 bases, with 17 bases between. Germline V gives CDR1 SEHNR, CDR2 FQNEAQ (reference sequence). The CDR3 consists of 15 residues.

This chain connects TRBV4-1 to TRBJ2-7; D perhaps matches TRBD2 (6 bases). This CDR3 spans 20 amino acids. Germline V lookup: CDR1 MGHRA, CDR2 YSYEKL. Trimming cost V 1 base and J 1 base, with 26 bases left between them. The CDR3 region is CASSQAAPRLAYDPSYEQYF. The CDR3 bases are TGCGCCAGCAGCCAAGCAGCGCCTCGGCTAGCGTACGACCCATCCTACGAGCAGTACTTC.

The gene calls are TRBV11-2 and TRBJ2-2, with a tentative D call TRBD2 (5 bases). Germline lookup yields CDR1 SGHAT and CDR2 FQNNGV. The CDR3 runs 14 residues. Trimming removed 4 bases from V and 0 bases from J, with 6 bases in between. The CDR3 DNA follows: TGTGCCAGCAGCTGGACTTCGAACACCGGGGAGCTGTTTTTT. The encoded protein is CASSWTSNTGELFF.

The sample holds a few counts of this clone. In the same sample, other DNA sequences code for this CDR3. The V call is TRBV6-1, the J call TRBJ1-2; D is undetermined. The CDR3 has 12 amino acids. V lost 0 bases to trimming and J lost 4 bases, with 3 bases between them. Germline CDR1 and CDR2: MNHNS and SASEGT. The CDR3 protein is CASSEAIYGYTF. CDR3 DNA sequence: TGTGCCAGCAGTGAAGCAATCTATGGCTACACCTTC.

The chain links TRBV7-6 to TRBJ2-1; D is tentatively TRBD1 or TRBD2 (5 bases each). This CDR3 region has 15 residues. CDR1 is SGHVS and CDR2 is FNYEAQ in the germline V gene. V lost 5 bases and J 9 bases, leaving 20 bases between the germline ends. CDR3: CASSLRHLGVGEQFF. In nucleotides, the CDR3 is TGTGCCAGCAGCCTCAGACACCTGGGGGTCGGTGAGCAGTTCTTC.

The gene calls are TRBV7-2 and TRBJ2-4; D could derive from TRBD1 or TRBD2 (5 bases each). V lost 7 bases to trimming and J lost 1 base, with 14 bases between them. The CDR3 is 15 residues long. Germline CDR1 is SGHTA and CDR2 is FQGNSA. The CDR3 spells CASTAGWGAKNIQYF. The CDR3 DNA reads as TGTGCCAGCACGGCCGGGTGGGGGGCCAAAAACATTCAGTACTTC.

This clone has more than one count but fewer than ten. The CDR3 nucleotides read TGTGCCAGCAGCCGCAGGATGGCAGGGGGCTCGTTATGGAACACTGAAGCTTTCTTT. This codes for CASSRRMAGGSLWNTEAFF. The chain couples TRBV11-2 to TRBJ1-1; 8 bases line up with TRBD1. Germline CDR1 is SGHAT and CDR2 is FQNNGV. V shed 5 bases and J 1 base; nucleotides not matched to a gene: 18. The CDR3 is 19 residues long.

The chain combines TRBV4-1 with TRBJ2-2; D call uncertain. The V and J ends lost 0 bases and 0 bases respectively, with 11 bases between them. Looked up from germline, CDR1 is MGHRA and CDR2 is YSYEKL. The CDR3 has 17 amino acids. Written as DNA, the CDR3 is TGCGCCAGCAGCCAAGATTCCGCAAACGCGAACACCGGGGAGCTGTTTTTT. Translation gives CASSQDSANANTGELFF.